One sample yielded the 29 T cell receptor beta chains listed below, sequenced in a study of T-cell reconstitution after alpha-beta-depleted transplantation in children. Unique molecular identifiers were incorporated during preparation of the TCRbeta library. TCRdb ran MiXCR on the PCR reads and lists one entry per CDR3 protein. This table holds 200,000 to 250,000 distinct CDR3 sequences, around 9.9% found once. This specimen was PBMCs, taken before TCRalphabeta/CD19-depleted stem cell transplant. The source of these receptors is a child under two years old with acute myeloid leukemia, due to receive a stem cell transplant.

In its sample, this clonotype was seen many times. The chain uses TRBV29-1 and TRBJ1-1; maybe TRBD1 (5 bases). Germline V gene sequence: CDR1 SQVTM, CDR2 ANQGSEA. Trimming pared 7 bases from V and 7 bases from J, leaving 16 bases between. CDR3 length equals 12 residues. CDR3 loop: CSGMAGTGEAFF. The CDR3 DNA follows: TGCAGCGGAATGGCAGGGACCGGTGAAGCTTTCTTT.

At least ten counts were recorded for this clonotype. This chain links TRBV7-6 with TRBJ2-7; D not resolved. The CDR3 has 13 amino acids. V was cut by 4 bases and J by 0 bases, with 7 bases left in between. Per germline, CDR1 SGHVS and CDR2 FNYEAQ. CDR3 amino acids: CASSSANSYEQYF. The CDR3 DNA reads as TGTGCCAGCAGCTCAGCGAACTCCTACGAGCAGTACTTC.

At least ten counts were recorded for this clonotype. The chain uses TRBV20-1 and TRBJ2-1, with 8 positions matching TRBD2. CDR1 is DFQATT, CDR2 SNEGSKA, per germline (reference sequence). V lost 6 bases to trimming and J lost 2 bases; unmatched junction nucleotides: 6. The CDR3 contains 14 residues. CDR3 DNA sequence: TGCAGTGCCGGCAGCGGGGGCGCCTACAATGAGCAGTTCTTC. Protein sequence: CSAGSGGAYNEQFF.

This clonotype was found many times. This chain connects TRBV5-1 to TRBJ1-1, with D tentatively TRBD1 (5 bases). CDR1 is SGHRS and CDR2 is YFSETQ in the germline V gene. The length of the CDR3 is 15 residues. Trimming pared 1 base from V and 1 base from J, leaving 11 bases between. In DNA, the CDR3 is TGCGCCAGCAGCTTGAGAGGGGAAGGGAACACTGAAGCTTTCTTT. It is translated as CASSLRGEGNTEAFF. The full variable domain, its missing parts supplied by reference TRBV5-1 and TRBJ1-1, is KAGVTQTPRYLIKTRGQQVTLSCSPISGHRSVSWYQQTPGQGLQFLFEYFSETQRNKGNFPGRFSGRQFSNSRSEMNVSTLELGDSALYLCASSLRGEGNTEAFFGQGTRLTVV.

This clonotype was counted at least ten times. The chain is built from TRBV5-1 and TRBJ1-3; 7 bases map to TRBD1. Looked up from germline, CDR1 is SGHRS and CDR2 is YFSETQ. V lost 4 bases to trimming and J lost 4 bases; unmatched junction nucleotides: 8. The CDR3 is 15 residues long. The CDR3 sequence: CASSKSGTEGNTIYF. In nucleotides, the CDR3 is TGCGCCAGCAGCAAATCCGGGACAGAGGGAAACACCATATATTTT. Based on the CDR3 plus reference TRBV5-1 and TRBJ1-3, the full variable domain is KAGVTQTPRYLIKTRGQQVTLSCSPISGHRSVSWYQQTPGQGLQFLFEYFSETQRNKGNFPGRFSGRQFSNSRSEMNVSTLELGDSALYLCASSKSGTEGNTIYFGEGSWLTVV.

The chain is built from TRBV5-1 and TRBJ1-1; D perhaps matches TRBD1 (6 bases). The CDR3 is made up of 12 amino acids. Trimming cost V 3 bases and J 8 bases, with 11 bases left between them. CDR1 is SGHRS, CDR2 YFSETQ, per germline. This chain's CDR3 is CASSSGQGEAFF. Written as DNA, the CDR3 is TGCGCCAGCAGCTCAGGTCAGGGGGAAGCTTTCTTT.

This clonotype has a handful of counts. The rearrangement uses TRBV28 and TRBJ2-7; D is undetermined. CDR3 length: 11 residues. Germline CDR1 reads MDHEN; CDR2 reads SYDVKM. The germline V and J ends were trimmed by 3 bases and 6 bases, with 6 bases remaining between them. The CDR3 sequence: CASSLVSEQYF. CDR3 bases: TGTGCCAGCAGTTTGGTCTCCGAGCAGTACTTC.

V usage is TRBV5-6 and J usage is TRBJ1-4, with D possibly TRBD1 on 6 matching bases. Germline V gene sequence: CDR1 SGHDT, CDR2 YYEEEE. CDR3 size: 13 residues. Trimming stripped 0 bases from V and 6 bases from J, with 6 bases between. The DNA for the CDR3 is TGTGCCAGCAGCTTGGACAGGGATGAAAAACTGTTTTTT. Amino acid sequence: CASSLDRDEKLFF.

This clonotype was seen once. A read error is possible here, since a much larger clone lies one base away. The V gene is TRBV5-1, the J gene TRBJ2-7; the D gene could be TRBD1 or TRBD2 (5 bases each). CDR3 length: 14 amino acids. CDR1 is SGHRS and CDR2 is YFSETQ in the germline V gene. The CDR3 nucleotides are TGCGCCAGCAGCTTGGAGGGGAGCTCCTACGAGCAGTCCTTC. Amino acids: CASSLEGSSYEQSF.

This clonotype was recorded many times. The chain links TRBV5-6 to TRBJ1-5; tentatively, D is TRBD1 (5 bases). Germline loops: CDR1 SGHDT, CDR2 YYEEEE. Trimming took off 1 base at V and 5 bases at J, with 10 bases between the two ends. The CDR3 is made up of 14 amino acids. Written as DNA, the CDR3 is TGTGCCAGCAGCTTGCAGGGCAGCTATCAGCCCCAGCATTTT. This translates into CASSLQGSYQPQHF.

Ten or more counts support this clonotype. CDR3 amino acids: CASSPLTLAGVETQYF. For the CDR3, the DNA is TGTGCCAGCTCACCACTTACTCTAGCGGGAGTTGAGACCCAGTACTTC. J is TRBJ2-5 and V is TRBV18, with 10 bases fitting TRBD2. This CDR3 is built from 16 residues. CDR1 is KGHSH, CDR2 LQKENI, per germline. V dropped 1 base and J dropped 5; count of bases not matched to a gene: 7.

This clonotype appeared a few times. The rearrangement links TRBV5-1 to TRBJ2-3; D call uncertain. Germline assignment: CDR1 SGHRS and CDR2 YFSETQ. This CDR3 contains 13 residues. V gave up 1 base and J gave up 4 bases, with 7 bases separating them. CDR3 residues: CASSLSVADTQYF. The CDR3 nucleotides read TGCGCCAGCAGCTTGAGTGTCGCAGATACGCAGTATTTT.

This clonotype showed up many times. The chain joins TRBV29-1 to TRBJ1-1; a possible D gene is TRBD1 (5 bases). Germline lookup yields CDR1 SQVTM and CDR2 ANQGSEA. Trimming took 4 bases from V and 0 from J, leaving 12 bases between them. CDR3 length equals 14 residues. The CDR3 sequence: CSVVGRNLNTEAFF. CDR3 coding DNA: TGCAGCGTTGTGGGACGGAATTTGAACACTGAAGCTTTCTTT.

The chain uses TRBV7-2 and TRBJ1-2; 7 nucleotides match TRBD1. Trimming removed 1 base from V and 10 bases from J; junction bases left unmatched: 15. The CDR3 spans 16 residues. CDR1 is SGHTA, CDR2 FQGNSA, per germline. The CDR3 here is CASSLGGRGFTDDYTF. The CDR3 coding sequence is TGTGCCAGCAGCTTAGGCGGCAGGGGGTTCACCGATGACTACACCTTC. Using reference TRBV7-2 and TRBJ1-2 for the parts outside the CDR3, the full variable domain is GAGVSQSPSNKVTEKGKDVELRCDPISGHTALYWYRQSLGQGLEFLIYFQGNSAPDKSGLPSDRFSAERTGGSVSTLTIQRTQQEDSAVYLCASSLGGRGFTDDYTFGSGTRLTVV.

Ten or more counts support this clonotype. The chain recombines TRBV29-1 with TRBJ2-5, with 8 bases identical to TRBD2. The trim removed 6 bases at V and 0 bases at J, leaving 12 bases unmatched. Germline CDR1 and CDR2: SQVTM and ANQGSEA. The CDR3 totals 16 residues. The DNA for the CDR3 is TGCAGCGTACAAAAGTCGGCTAGCGGGTACCAAGAGACCCAGTACTTC. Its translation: CSVQKSASGYQETQYF. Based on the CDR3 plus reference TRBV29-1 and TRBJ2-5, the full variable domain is SAVISQKPSRDICQRGTSLTIQCQVDSQVTMMFWYRQQPGQSLTLIATANQGSEATYESGFVIDKFPISRPNLTFSTLTVSNMSPEDSSIYLCSVQKSASGYQETQYFGPGTRLLVL.

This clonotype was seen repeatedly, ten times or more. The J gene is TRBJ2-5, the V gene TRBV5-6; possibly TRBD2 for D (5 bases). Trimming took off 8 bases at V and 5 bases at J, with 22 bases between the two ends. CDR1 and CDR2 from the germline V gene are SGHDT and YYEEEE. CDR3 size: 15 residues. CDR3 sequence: CARMTGFGERETQYF. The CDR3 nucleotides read TGTGCCAGAATGACCGGGTTTGGGGAGAGGGAGACCCAGTACTTC.

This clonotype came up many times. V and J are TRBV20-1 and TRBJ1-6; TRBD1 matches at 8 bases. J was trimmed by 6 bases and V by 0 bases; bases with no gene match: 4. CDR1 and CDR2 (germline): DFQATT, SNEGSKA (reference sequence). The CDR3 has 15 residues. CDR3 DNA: TGCAGTGCTAGAGACCCGGACAGGGCTAATTCACCCCTCCACTTT. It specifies CSARDPDRANSPLHF.

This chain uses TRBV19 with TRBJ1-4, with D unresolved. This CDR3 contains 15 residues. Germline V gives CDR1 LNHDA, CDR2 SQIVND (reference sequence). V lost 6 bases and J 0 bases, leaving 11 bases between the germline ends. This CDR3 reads CASSLSLATNEKLFF. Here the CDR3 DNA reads TGTGCCAGTAGCCTTTCACTTGCAACTAATGAAAAACTGTTTTTT.

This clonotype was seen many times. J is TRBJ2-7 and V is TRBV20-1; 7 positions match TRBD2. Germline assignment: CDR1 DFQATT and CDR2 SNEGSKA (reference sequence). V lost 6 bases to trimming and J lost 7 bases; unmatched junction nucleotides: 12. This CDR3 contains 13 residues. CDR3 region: CSARLPAGREQYF. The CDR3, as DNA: TGCAGTGCCCGACTCCCAGCGGGACGGGAGCAGTACTTC.

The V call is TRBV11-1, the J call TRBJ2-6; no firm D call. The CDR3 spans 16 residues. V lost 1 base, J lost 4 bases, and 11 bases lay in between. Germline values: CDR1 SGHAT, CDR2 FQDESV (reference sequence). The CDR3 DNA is TGTGCCAGCAGCTTAGATTTACAAAACGGGGCCAACGTCCTGACTTTC. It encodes CASSLDLQNGANVLTF.

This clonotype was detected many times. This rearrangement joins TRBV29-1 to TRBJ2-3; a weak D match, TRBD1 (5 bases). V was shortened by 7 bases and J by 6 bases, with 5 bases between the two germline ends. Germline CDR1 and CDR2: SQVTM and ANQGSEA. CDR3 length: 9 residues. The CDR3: CSEGDTQYF. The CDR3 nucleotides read TGCAGCGAGGGGGATACGCAGTATTTT.

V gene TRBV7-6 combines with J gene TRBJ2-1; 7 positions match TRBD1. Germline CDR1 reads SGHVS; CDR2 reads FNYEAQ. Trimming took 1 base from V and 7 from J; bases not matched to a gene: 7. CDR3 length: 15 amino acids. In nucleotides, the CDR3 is TGTGCCAGCAGCTTAGTTAGACAGGGTCCTAATGAGCAGTTCTTC. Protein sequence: CASSLVRQGPNEQFF.

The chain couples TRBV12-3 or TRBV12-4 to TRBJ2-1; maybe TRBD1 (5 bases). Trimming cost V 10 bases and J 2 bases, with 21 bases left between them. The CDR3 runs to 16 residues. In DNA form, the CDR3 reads TGTGCCACAGTTTCCAGGACACCGAGCCCCTACAATGAGCAGTTCTTC. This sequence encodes CATVSRTPSPYNEQFF.

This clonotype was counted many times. CDR3: CATSRGRETQYF. The CDR3 DNA reads as TGTGCCACCAGCAGGGGGCGAGAGACCCAGTACTTC. This rearrangement joins TRBV15 to TRBJ2-5; the D gene is possibly TRBD1 (5 bases). Between the trimmed V and J ends, which lost 3 bases and 4 bases, there was a span of 6 bases. Germline lookup yields CDR1 LNHNV and CDR2 YYDKDF (reference sequence). The CDR3 loop spans 12 amino acids. Combining the CDR3 with reference TRBV15 and TRBJ2-5 gives the whole variable domain DAMVIQNPRYQVTQFGKPVTLSCSQTLNHNVMYWYQQKSSQAPKLLFHYYDKDFNNEADTPDNFQSRRPNTSFCFLDIRSPGLGDTAMYLCATSRGRETQYFGPGTRLLVL.

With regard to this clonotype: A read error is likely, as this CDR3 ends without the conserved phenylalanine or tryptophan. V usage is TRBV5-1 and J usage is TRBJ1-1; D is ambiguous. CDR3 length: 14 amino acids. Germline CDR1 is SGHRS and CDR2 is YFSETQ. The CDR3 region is CASSLTGMNTEAFY. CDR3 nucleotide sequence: TGCGCCAGCAGCTTGACGGGGATGAACACCGAAGCTTTCTAT.

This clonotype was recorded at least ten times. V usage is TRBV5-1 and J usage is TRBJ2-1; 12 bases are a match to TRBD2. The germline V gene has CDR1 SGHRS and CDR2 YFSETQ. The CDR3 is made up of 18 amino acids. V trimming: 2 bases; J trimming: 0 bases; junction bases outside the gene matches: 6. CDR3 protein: CASSLLGLAGSSYNEQFF. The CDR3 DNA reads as TGCGCCAGCAGCTTACTGGGACTAGCGGGTAGCTCCTACAATGAGCAGTTCTTC.

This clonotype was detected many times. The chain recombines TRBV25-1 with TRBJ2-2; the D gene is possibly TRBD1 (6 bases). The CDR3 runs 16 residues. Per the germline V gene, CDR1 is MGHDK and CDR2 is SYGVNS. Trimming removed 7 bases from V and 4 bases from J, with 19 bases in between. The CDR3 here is CASTPDRVIGTGELFF. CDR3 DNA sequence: TGTGCCAGCACCCCGGACAGAGTGATAGGCACCGGGGAGCTGTTTTTT.

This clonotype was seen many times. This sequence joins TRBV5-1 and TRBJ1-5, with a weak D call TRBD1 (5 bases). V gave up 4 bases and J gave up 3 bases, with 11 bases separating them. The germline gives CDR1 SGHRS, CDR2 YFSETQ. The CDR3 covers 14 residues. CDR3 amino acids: CASSLDSLNQPQHF. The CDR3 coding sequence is TGCGCCAGCAGCCTTGACAGTCTCAATCAGCCCCAGCATTTT.

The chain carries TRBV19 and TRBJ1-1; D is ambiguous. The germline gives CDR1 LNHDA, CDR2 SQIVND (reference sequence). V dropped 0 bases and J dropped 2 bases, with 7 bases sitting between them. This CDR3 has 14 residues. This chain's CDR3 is CASSIENSNTEAFF. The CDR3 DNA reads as TGTGCCAGTAGTATAGAGAACAGCAACACTGAAGCTTTCTTT.